This TCR beta chain was sequenced during a study of T cell responses to AZD1222 COVID-19 vaccine. Study-level points and caveats: Females outnumbered males among donors, who were mostly white British; clonal diversity was possibly underestimated. The peak T cell response came first, and repertoires were sampled only after it. Nearly half of spike-specific TCRs reportedly target variant regions that are unmutated in the B.1.351 and B.1.1.7 variants.

Profiled with immunoSEQ multiplex PCR; TCRdb holds only in-frame clones, not every one. Here the sample spans approximately 150,000 clones, approximately 90% being singletons. Germline CDR1 is SEHNR and CDR2 is FQNEAQ (reference sequence). This CDR3 has 15 residues. Trimming removed 1 base at V and 2 bases at J, with 11 bases between. About this clone: Its cognate antigen is unknown.

Second-dose timings of about 4 or about 12 weeks were pooled. This chain connects TRBV7-9 to TRBJ1-2; D gene unclear. This TCR came from an adult who received the AZD1222 COVID-19 vaccine. Sequenced here: peripheral blood, sampled 28 days after the second AZD1222 dose. The CDR3 region is CASSLGEGINYGYTF. In DNA, the CDR3 is TGTGCCAGCAGCTTAGGTGAAGGTATCAACTATGGCTACACCTTC.